The source of this T cell receptor beta chain is a study of T cells expressing NK-cell markers. Study-level information: Sequencing of TCR beta repertoires drew on sorted CD3+CD56+NKG2C+, CD3+CD56+NKG2C- and CD3+CD56-NKG2C+ T cells. Among the eight sequenced donors, seven tested HCMV-seropositive and one tested seronegative.

Concerning this clonotype itself: The target antigen is unknown.

General observations from the study: What remained unclear was the HCMV specificity of expanded NKG2C+ T cell clones.

TCRdb re-called the 5' RACE reads and catalogs CDR3 proteins one per entry, DNA excluded. The sample table includes more than 90,000 distinct CDR3 sequences. The CDR3 spans 16 residues. Germline CDR1 and CDR2: KGHDR and SFDVKD. The sequence came from a woman between 18 and 69 years old in good health. Sequenced sample: blood T cells: a sorted CD56 or NKG2C T cell subset, CD4+ or CD8+ T cells, or bulk PBMC T cells (not recorded which). This rearrangement joins TRBV24-1 to TRBJ2-5; TCRdb outputs TRBD1, but without DNA this stays unchecked. CDR3 amino acids: CATSDHLRQGLETQYF.